The sequence of this T cell receptor (beta chain) was determined in a study of shared clonotypes between healthy human individuals. Deep-level assay runs were performed. Clones were sequenced by immunoSEQ multiplex PCR, and TCRdb holds only the in-frame ones, with some missing. The table lists fewer than 400,000 clones, around 72% of them singletons, with around a tenth in the top ten. In regard to this clone: The antigen remains undetermined.

Findings and caveats of the study: Researchers found naive subsets generally carried larger estimated richness than memory subsets. With several donors compared, around 5% of naive CD4 clonotypes were shared.

CDR3 length: 11 residues. V was cut by 7 bases and J by 9 bases, with 10 bases left in between. CDR1 and CDR2 from the germline V gene are WSHSY and SAAADI. Sequenced material: memory CD4+ T cells sorted from blood. Documented subset: CD45RA-negative fraction. The TCR was taken from a man aged 25-40 years in good health. V is TRBV10-2 and J is TRBJ2-1; weak D call: TRBD1 (6 bases). In DNA form, the CDR3 reads TGCGCCAGCACCCGAGGGGGTGAGCAGTTCTTC. This translates into CASTRGGEQFF.